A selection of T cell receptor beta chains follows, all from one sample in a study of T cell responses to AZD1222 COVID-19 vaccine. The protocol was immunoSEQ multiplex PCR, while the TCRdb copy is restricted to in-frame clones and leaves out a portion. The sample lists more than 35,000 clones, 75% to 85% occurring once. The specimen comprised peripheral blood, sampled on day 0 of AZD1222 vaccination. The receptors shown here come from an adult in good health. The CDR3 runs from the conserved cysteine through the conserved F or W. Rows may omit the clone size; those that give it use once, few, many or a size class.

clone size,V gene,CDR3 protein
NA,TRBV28,CASSFGVGSNEKLFF
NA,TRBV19,CASSERQGGAGEHNEQFF
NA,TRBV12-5,CASGWGSSYNEQFF
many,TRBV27,CASAPGTKNTEAFF
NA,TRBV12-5,CASGRGRSEAFF
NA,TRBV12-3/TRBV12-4,CASSPPNMDTQYF
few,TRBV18,CASSNPGMGELFF
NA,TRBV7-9,CASSLSVGTEAFF
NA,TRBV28,CASSLPRTGDSNQPQHF
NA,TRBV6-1,CASSEAQVNQPQHF
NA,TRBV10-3,CAISRDRTTEAFF
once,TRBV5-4,CASSRGTTGFSTDTQYF
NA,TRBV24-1,CATSETGGDNQPQHF
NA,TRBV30,CAWSTLSPSYTF
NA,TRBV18,CASSPRWQGAENTEAFF
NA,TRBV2,CASRSGPLAGGPDTQYF
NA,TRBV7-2,CASSLRLAGHGVLTF
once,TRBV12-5,CASGTPSGWADTQYF
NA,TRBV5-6,CASSGGQFLYNEQFF
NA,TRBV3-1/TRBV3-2,CASSLPSGGNYNEQFF
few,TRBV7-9,CASSSNQGVNSPLHF
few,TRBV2,CASSDTYEQYF
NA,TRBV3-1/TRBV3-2,CASSQGPGGWNTQYF
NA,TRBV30,CAWSVLAGGNNEQFF
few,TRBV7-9,CASSFDRAGNTIYF
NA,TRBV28,CASSLGGEKLFF
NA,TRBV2,CASSEAGSFPHNEQFF
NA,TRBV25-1,CASSDEMTPYNEQFF
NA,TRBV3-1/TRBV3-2,CASSNWTSGRETQYF
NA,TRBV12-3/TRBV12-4,CASSNRGQPQHF
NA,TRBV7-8,CASSFPRDTQYF
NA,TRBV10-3,CAILGALNTEAFF
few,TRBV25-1,CASSLGARNTEAFF
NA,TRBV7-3,CASSLTGGIGNSPLHF
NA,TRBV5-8,CASSGRTGGGYTF
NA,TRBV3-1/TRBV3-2,CASSQDGGLAGDTGELFF
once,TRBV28,CASSSSGVWNTF
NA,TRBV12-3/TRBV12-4,CASSREPTDTQYF
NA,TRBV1,CTSRPNVRVVAYNEQFF
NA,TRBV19,CASSIQGVNSPLHF
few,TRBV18,CASSPPRDRGHYNEQFF
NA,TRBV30,CAWGTGGNQPQHF
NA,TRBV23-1,CASSQSCGFKGLPQHF
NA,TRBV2,CASSEQGRTEAFF